These T cell receptor beta chains were read from a single sample in a study of T cell repertoires in cytomegalovirus infection. TCRdb recomputed calls from the reads with MiXCR, one row per CDR3 protein. The sample comprises about 310,000 distinct CDR3 sequences, roughly 17% of which are singletons, and about 12% rests with the top ten. The sample was PBMCs. The source is a human donor in good health (CMV status not recorded). Some clones in this sample may be carry-over from other donors' samples. Both conserved end residues are part of each CDR3. D genes are given only for firm matches. Expanded clones are given a class, and other clones once, few, many or no size at all.

D gene	clone size	V gene	J gene	CDR3 DNA	CDR3 protein
.	.	TRBV2	TRBJ2-2	TGTGCCAGCAGTGGGGGGGCCGTTCGCGAGCTGTTTTTT	CASSGGAVRELFF
.	few	TRBV9	TRBJ1-5	TGTGCCAGCAGCGTAGGGGATCGGCATCAGCCCCAGCATTTT	CASSVGDRHQPQHF
.	many	TRBV12-3/TRBV12-4	TRBJ1-1	TGTGCCAGCAGTCCGGTTTTGAACACTGAAGCTTTCTTT	CASSPVLNTEAFF
.	many	TRBV6-5	TRBJ2-1	TGTGCCAGCAGTTACAACTTAGGGCCGAACAATGAGCAGTTCTTC	CASSYNLGPNNEQFF
.	many	TRBV7-6	TRBJ2-5	TGTGCCAGCAGATCGGGGATAGGGGAGACCCAGTACTTC	CASRSGIGETQYF
.	.	TRBV20-1	TRBJ1-5	TGCAGTGCGGGAACAGACAACAATCAGCCCCAGCATTTT	CSAGTDNNQPQHF
TRBD2	.	TRBV6-2/TRBV6-3	TRBJ2-5	TGTGCCAGCAACCTAGCGGGGGGTGAGACCCAGTACTTC	CASNLAGGETQYF
TRBD1	few	TRBV11-2	TRBJ2-1	TGTGCCAGCAGCTTTGGACAGGAGCAGGTCTTC	CASSFGQEQVF
.	few	TRBV6-2/TRBV6-3	TRBJ2-1	TGTGCCAGCTCTACGAGTGATCGGACGTACAATGAGCAGTTCTTC	CASSTSDRTYNEQFF
TRBD1	.	TRBV5-4	TRBJ2-7	TGTGCCAGCAGATACGGACAGGGGGCCTACGAGCAGTACTTC	CASRYGQGAYEQYF
.	.	TRBV2	TRBJ2-1	TGTGCCAGCAGTGAAGGGGAGTTGTCCTACAATGAGCAGTTCTTC	CASSEGELSYNEQFF
.	.	TRBV27	TRBJ2-7	TGTGCCAGCAGTTTGGGGGCCAGTCCCCACGAGCAGTACTTC	CASSLGASPHEQYF
TRBD2	few	TRBV20-1	TRBJ2-3	TGCAGTGCTAGCCTAGCGGGGGGTGCGGATACGCAGTATTTT	CSASLAGGADTQYF
.	many	TRBV7-2	TRBJ1-5	TGTGCCAGCAGCTCCAATAGCAATCAGCCCCAGCATTTT	CASSSNSNQPQHF
.	few	TRBV24-1	TRBJ1-5	TGTGCCACCAGTACTCGGGAAAGCAATCAGCCCCAGCATTTT	CATSTRESNQPQHF
TRBD1	many	TRBV7-2	TRBJ1-5	TGTGCCAGCAGCCCGTGGACAGGGAGGGATCAGCCCCAGCATTTT	CASSPWTGRDQPQHF
TRBD1	many	TRBV7-8	TRBJ2-7	TGTGCCAGCAGCGAAACAGGGGGCCGGTACGAGCAGTACTTC	CASSETGGRYEQYF
TRBD1	few	TRBV28	TRBJ2-2	TGTGCCAGCCGGGACAGTCGTGGCACCGGGGAGCTGTTTTTT	CASRDSRGTGELFF
.	few	TRBV4-1	TRBJ1-2	TGCGCCAGCAGCGACAGGAGAAGAAACTATGGCTACACCTTC	CASSDRRRNYGYTF
.	many	TRBV12-3/TRBV12-4	TRBJ2-3	TGTGCCAGCAGTTCCCCGGGACCAGGCGGGGCGACAGATACGCAGTATTTT	CASSSPGPGGATDTQYF
TRBD1	.	TRBV10-3	TRBJ2-1	TGTGCCATCAGTGAGTCGCCGGACAGGGGAAATGAGCAGTTCTTC	CAISESPDRGNEQFF
.	many	TRBV7-2	TRBJ2-3	TGTGCCAGCAGCTTAATGGGGGGCGCCTCAGATACGCAGTATTTT	CASSLMGGASDTQYF
.	many	TRBV6-1	TRBJ2-7	TGTGCCAGCACGACGGTGCCAGGGGTCAATACGCAGTACTTC	CASTTVPGVNTQYF
.	few	TRBV5-6	TRBJ1-1	TGTGCCAGCAGCTTGGTAAGTTCTGAAGCTTTCTTT	CASSLVSSEAFF
.	.	TRBV12-3/TRBV12-4	TRBJ2-3	TGTGCCAGCAGTTTAAGGCCAACTAGCACAGATACGCAGTATTTT	CASSLRPTSTDTQYF
.	many	TRBV7-9	TRBJ2-7	TGTGCCAGCAGCCCGAGGACAAGAAACTACGAGCAGTACTTC	CASSPRTRNYEQYF
TRBD1	many	TRBV18	TRBJ2-5	TGTGCCAGCAGTCCCGGGACAGGAGAGACCCAGTACTTC	CASSPGTGETQYF
TRBD2	many	TRBV20-1	TRBJ2-3	TGCAGTGCTAGAGCGAGCGGGGGGCGGAGCGCAGATACGCAGTATTTT	CSARASGGRSADTQYF
.	many	TRBV7-2	TRBJ2-3	TGTGCCAGCAGCTTTTGGGGCCGCGGGGATACGCAGTATTTT	CASSFWGRGDTQYF
.	few	TRBV12-3/TRBV12-4	TRBJ1-1	TGTGCCAGCAGTTTCGGTGGGGGATGGGACACTGAAGCTTTCTTT	CASSFGGGWDTEAFF
.	few	TRBV13	TRBJ2-1	TGTGCCAGCAGCTTATGGGAGAATGAGCAGTTCTTC	CASSLWENEQFF
TRBD2	.	TRBV6-6	TRBJ2-3	TGTGCCGCAGAACCGGGACTAGCGGCAGATACGCAGTATTTT	CAAEPGLAADTQYF
.	.	TRBV4-2	TRBJ2-5	TGTGCCAGCAGCCAAGATTCAGAAGTTAACCGAGAGACCCAGTACTTC	CASSQDSEVNRETQYF